Below, one TCR beta chain is given with its context. Assay: immunoSEQ multiplex PCR; the TCRdb copy retains only in-frame clones and omits some. Among some 77,000 clones, 93% were seen once, and the ten largest hold around 0.4%. This record belongs to a study of technical replicates of blood from a few donors. The TCR was taken from a human donor in good health. The sequenced material came from T cells isolated from PBMCs.

CDR3 coding DNA: TGTGCCAGCAGTGAATTTGGGACAGGGGTTTGGGGAAACACCATATATTTT. It is translated as CASSEFGTGVWGNTIYF. The chain uses TRBV6-1 and TRBJ1-3, with 10 bases lining up with TRBD1. Germline trimming cut 2 bases from V and 4 bases from J; bases unmatched to any gene: 8. In germline, CDR1 is MNHNS, CDR2 SASEGT. This CDR3 contains 17 residues.